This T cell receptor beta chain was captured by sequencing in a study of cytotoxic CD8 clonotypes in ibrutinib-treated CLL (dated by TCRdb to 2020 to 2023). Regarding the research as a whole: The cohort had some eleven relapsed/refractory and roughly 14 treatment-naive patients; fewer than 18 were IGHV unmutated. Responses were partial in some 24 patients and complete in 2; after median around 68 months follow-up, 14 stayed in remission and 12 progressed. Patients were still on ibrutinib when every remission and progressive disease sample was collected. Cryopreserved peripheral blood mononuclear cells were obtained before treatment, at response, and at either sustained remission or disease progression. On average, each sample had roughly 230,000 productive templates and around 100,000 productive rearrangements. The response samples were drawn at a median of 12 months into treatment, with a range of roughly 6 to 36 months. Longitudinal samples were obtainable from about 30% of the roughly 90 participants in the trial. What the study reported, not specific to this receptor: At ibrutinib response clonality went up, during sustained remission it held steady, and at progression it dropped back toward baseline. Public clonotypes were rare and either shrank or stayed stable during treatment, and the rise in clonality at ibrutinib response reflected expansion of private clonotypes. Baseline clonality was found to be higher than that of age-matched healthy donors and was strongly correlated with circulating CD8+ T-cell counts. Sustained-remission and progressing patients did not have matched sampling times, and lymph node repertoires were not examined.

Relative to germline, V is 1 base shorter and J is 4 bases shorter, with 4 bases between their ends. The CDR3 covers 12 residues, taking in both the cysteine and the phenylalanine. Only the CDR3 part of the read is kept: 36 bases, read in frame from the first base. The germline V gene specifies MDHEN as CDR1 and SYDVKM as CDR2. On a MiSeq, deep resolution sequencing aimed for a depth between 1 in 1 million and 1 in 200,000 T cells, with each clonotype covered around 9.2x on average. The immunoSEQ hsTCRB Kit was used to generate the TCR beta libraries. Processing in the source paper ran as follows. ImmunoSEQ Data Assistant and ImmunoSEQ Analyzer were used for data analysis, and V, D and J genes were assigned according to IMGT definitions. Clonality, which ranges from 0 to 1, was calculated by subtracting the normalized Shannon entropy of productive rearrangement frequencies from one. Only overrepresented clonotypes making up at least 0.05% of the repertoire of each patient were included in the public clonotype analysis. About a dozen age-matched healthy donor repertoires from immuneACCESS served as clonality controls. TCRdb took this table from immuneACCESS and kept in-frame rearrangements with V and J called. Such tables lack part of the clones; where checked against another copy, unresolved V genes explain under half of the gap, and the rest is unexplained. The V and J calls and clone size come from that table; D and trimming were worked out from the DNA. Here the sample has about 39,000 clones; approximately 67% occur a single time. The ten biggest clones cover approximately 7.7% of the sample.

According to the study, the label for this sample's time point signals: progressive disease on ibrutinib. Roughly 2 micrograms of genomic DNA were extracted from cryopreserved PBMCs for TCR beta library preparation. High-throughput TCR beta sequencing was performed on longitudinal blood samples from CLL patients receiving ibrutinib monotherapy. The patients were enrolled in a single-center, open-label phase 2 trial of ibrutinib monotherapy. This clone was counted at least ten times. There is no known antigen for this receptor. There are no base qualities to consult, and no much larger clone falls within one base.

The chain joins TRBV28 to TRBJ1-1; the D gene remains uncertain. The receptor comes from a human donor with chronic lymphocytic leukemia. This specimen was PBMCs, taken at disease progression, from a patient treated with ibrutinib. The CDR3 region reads CASSLYGTEAFF. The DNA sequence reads TGTGCCAGCAGTTTATACGGCACTGAAGCTTTCTTT.